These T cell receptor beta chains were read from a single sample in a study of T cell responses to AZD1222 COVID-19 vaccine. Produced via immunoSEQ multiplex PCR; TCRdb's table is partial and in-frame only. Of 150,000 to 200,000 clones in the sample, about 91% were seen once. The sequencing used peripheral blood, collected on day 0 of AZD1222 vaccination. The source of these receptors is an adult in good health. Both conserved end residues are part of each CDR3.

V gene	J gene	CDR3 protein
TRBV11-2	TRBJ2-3	CASSIGLAGGGDTQYF
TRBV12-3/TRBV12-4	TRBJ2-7	CASSHSTREQYF
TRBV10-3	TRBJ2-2	CAISESEKHGELFF
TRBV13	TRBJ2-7	CASSFRDRAHEQYF
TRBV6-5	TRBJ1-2	CASTLSGTDNYGYTF
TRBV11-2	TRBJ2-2	CASSFATRYTGELFF
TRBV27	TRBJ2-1	CASSLETSGYNEQFF
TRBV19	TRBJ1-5	CASSINQGQGSYSNQPQHF
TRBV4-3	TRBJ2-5	CASSQDNQRGAQYF
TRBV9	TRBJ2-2	CASSVGTSPRGELFF
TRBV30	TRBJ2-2	CAWSVWAGGNTGELFF
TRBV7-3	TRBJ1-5	CASSSRGSPQPQHF
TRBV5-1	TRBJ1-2	CASSLVVGATTNGYTF
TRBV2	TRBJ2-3	CASGAGRSTDTQYF
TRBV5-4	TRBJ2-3	CASSPGRGRITDTQYF
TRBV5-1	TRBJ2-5	CASSPRGFQETQYF
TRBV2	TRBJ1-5	CASSGQGVNQPQHF
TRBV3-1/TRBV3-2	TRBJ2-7	CASSPLTSGKGYEQYF
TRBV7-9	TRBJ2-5	CASSSGGYQETQYF
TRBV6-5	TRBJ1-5	CASGQTEFNQPQHF
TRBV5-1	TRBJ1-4	CASSQQGAGGEKLFF
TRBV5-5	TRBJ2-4	CASSLDTPDIQYF
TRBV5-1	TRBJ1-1	CASSLVAPNTEAFF
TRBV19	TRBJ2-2	CASRRGPFGNTGELFF
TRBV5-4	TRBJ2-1	CASSSKLAGGSNEQFF
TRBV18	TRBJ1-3	CASSQGDSGNTIYF
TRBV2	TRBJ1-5	CASSEKGAVHNQPQHF
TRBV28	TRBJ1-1	CASSALNQNTEAFF
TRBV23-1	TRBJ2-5	CASSRTVGETTETQYF
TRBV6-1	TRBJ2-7	CASSPGGYEQYF
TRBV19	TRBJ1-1	CASSIGGEAVNTEAFF
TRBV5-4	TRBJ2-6	CASSPGTSGNSGANVLTF
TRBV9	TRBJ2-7	CASSLDGYEQYF
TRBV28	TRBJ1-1	CATQGILNTEAFF
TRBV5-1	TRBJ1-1	CASSLVGSGNTEAFF
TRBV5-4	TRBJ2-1	CASTRWSGAHEQFF
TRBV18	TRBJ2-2	CASSSYDSGFTGELFF
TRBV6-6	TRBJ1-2	CASSYSGTGSGYTF
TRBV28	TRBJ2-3	CASSLPGLARTDTQYF
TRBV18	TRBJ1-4	CASSSPGQGNEKLFF
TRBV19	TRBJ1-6	CASSPTGQTANSPLHF
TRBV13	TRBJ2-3	CASSPRLASTDTQYF
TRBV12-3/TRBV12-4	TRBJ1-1	CASSLEGQTEAFF
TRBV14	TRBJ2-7	CASSQVGEFYEQYF
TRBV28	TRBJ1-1	CASPGAEAFF
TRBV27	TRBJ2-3	CASSTGEYTDTQYF
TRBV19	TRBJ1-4	CASSVQGPNEKLFF
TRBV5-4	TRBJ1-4	CASSLSQGNEKLFF
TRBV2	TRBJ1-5	CASSEGLSNQPQHF
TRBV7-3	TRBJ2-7	CASSPSEGYEQYF
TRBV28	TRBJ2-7	CASSGTSANSYEQYF
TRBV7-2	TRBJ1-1	CASSPKNTEAFF
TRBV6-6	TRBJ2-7	CASSLGISEQYF
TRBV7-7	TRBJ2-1	CASSPQGPLSYNEQFF